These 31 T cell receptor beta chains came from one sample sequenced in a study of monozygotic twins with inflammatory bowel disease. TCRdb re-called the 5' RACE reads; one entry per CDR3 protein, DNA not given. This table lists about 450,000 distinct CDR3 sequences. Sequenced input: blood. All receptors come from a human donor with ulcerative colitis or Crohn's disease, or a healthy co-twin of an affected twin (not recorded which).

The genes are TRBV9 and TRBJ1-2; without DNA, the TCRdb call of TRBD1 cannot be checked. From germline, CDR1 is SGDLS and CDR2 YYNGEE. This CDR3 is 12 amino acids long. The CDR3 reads CASSVPTDGYTF.

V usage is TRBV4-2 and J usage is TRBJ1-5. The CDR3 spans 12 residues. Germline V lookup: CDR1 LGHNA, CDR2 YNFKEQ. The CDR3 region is CASSQINQPQHF.

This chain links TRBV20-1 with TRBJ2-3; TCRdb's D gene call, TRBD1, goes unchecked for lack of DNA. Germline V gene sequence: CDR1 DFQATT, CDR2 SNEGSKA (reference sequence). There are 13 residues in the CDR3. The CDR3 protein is CSAPGGGPGTQYF.

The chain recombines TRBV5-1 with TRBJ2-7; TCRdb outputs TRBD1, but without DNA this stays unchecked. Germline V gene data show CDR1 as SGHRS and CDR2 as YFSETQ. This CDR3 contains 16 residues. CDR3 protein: CASSLGDRKSSYEQYF.

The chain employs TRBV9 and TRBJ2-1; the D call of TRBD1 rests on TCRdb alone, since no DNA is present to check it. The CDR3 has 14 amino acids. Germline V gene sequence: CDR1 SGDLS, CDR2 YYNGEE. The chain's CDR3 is CASGSGLGGNEQFF.

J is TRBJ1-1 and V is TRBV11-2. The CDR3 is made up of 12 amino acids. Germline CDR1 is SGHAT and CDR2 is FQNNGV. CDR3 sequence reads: CASSVTRTEAFF.

The CDR3 region is CASSLKGAVNQPQHF. The chain combines TRBV12-3 or TRBV12-4 with TRBJ1-5; the D gene TCRdb calls, TRBD1, cannot be checked with no DNA. CDR3 length: 15 amino acids.

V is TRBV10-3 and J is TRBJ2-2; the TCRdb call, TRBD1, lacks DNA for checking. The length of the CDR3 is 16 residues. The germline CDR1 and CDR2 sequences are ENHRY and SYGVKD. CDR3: CAISRGGTANTGELFF.

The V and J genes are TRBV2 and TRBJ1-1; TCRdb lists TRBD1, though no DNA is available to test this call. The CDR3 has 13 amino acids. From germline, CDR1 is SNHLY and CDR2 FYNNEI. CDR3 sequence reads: CASRKGQEREAFF.

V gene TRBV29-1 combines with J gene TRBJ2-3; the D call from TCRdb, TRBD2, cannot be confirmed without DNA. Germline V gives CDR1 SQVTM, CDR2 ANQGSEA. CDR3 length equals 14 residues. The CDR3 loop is CSVEFGGNTDTQYF.

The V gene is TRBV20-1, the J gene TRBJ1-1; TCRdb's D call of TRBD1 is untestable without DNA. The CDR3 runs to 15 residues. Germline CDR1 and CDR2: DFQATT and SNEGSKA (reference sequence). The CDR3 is CSARDQDVRGTEAFF.

CDR3 protein: CASSLAGASADTQYF. The chain has TRBV5-1 and TRBJ2-3; TCRdb lists TRBD1, though no DNA is available to test this call. The CDR3 loop spans 15 amino acids. Looked up from germline, CDR1 is SGHRS and CDR2 is YFSETQ. Filled out from reference TRBV5-1 and TRBJ2-3, the complete variable domain reads KAGVTQTPRYLIKTRGQQVTLSCSPISGHRSVSWYQQTPGQGLQFLFEYFSETQRNKGNFPGRFSGRQFSNSRSEMNVSTLELGDSALYLCASSLAGASADTQYFGPGTRLTVL.

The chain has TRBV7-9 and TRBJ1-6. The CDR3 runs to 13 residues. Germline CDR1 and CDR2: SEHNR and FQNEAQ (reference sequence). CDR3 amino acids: CASTKTEYFDLHF.

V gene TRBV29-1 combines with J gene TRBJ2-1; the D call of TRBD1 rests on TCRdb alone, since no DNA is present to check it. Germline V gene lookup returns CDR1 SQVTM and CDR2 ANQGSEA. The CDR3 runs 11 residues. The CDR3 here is CSGVGQGFSVF.

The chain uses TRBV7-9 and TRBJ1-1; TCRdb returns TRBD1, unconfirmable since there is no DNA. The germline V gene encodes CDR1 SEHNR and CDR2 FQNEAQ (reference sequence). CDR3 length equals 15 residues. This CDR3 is CASSQGQGGGTEAFF.

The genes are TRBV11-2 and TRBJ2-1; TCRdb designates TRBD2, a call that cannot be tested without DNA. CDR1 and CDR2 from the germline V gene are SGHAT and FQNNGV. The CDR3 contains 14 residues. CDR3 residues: CASSPSMDIGEQFF.

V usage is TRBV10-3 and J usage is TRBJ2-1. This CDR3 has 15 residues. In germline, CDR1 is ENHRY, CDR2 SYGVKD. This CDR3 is CAISVSTRVLNEQFF.

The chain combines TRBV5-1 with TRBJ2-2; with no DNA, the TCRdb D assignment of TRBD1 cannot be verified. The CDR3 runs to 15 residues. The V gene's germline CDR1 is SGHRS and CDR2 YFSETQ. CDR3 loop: CASSPLTTETGELFF.

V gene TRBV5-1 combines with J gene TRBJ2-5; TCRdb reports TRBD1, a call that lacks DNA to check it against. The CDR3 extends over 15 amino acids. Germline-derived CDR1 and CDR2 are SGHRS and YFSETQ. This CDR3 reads CASSPFPGSEETQYF.

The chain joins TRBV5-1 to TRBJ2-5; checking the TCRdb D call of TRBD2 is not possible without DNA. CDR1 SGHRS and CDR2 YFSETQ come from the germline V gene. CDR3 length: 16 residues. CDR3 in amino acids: CASSLGLAGDQETQYF.

CDR3 sequence: CASSLLSLRRGQTSGANVLTF. The V gene is TRBV7-9, the J gene TRBJ2-6; TCRdb returns TRBD1, unconfirmable since there is no DNA. The CDR3 contains 21 residues. From germline, CDR1 is SEHNR and CDR2 FQNEAQ (reference sequence).

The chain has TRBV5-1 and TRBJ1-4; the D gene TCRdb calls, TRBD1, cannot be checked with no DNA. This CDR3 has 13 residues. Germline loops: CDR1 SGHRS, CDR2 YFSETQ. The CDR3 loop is CASSRDRWEKLFF.

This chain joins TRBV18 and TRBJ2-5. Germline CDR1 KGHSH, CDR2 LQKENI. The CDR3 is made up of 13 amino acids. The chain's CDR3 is CASSPASQETQYF.

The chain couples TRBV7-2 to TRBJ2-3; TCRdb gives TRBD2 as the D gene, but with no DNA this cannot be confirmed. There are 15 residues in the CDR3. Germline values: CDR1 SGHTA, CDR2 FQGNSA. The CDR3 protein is CASSFGTIDTDTQYF. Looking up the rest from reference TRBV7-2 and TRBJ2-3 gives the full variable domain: GAGVSQSPSNKVTEKGKDVELRCDPISGHTALYWYRQSLGQGLEFLIYFQGNSAPDKSGLPSDRFSAERTGGSVSTLTIQRTQQEDSAVYLCASSFGTIDTDTQYFGPGTRLTVL.

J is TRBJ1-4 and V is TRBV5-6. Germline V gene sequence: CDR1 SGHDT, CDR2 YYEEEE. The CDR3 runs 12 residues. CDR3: CASSFISEKLFF.

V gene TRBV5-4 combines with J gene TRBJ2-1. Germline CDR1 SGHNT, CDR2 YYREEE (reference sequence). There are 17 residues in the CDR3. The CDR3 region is CASSLDGLLKSYNEQFF.

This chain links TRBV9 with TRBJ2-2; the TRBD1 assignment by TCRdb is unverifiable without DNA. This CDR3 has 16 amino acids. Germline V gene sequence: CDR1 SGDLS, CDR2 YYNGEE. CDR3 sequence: CASSVEGQGRTGELFF.

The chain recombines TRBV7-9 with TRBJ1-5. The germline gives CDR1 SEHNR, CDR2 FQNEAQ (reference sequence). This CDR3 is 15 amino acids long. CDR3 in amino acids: CASSLEGRPGQPQHF.

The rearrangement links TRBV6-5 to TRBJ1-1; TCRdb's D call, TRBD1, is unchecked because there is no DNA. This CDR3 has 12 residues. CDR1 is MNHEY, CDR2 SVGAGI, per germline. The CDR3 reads CATHAAGVVAFF.

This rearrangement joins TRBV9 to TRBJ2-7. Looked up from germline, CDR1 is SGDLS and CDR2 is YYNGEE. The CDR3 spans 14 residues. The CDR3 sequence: CASSVEGSSYEQYF.

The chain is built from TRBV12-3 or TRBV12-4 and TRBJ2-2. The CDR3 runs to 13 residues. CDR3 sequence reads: CASSLEHTGELFF.